These 23 T cell receptor beta chains were all obtained from the same sample, sequenced in a study of neurological immune-mediated disorders. TCRdb recomputed calls from the 5' RACE reads with MiXCR, one row per CDR3 protein. The sample records about 74,000 distinct CDR3 sequences, around 5% being singletons. Sequenced input: PBMCs. These receptors all come from a man between 18 and 29 years old with multiple sclerosis.

This clonotype has at least ten counts. The chain recombines TRBV10-3 with TRBJ2-2; TRBD2 might be the D (5 bases). Trimming shortened V by 9 bases and J by 6 bases, and 20 bases separated the two germline ends. The CDR3 consists of 15 residues. Germline lookup yields CDR1 ENHRY and CDR2 SYGVKD. The CDR3 region is CAINRTPGLAGELFF. As DNA, the CDR3 is TGTGCCATAAACCGGACTCCCGGTTTGGCCGGGGAGCTGTTTTTT.

On this clonotype itself: Since a much larger clone is just one base distant, this may be a read error. This chain links TRBV11-1 with TRBJ2-1; D unclear. The ends were cut back, 1 base at V and 1 base at J, with 5 bases in the middle. Germline V gene data show CDR1 as SGHAT and CDR2 as FQDESV (reference sequence). The CDR3 covers 14 residues. CDR3 sequence: CASSLDRSYNEQFF. CDR3 DNA sequence: TGTGCCAGCAGCTTAGACAGATCCTACAATGAGCAGTTCTTC.

A word on this clonotype: This sequence may be a read error, since a much larger clone differs from it by one base. CDR3 bases: TGTGCCAGCAGCCCCAGAACAGGGGCTGGGGCCAAAGTCCTGACTTTC. It codes for CASSPRTGAGAKVLTF. The chain links TRBV5-5 to TRBJ2-6; 7 bases agree with TRBD1. Germline CDR1 and CDR2: SGHKS and YYEKEE (reference sequence). There are 16 residues in the CDR3.

The CDR3 loop reads CASRQGRGTQYF. CDR3 nucleotides: TGCGCCAGCAGGCAAGGCAGGGGTACGCAGTATTTT. This chain joins TRBV5-1 and TRBJ2-3, with a tentative D call TRBD1 (6 bases). Germline loops: CDR1 SGHRS, CDR2 YFSETQ. V lost 5 bases and J lost 8, with 12 bases in between. This CDR3 spans 12 amino acids.

This clonotype was found many times. This sequence joins TRBV5-1 and TRBJ2-3, with 8 bases aligning to TRBD2. The V and J ends lost 4 bases and 2 bases, in that order; junction bases with no gene match: 6. The CDR3 spans 15 residues. Germline V gene data show CDR1 as SGHRS and CDR2 as YFSETQ. The CDR3 region is CASSGGGGNTDTQYF. The CDR3 DNA reads TGCGCCAGCAGCGGTGGCGGGGGGAACACAGATACGCAGTATTTT.

This clonotype was observed at least ten times. The V call is TRBV2, the J call TRBJ2-3; the match to TRBD1 covers 8 bases. CDR3 length equals 17 residues. Germline trimming cut 6 bases from V and 0 bases from J; bases unmatched to any gene: 11. Germline V lookup: CDR1 SNHLY, CDR2 FYNNEI. As DNA, the CDR3 is TGTGCCAGCAGGACCCCGCGACAGGGGTCTAGCACAGATACGCAGTATTTT. This encodes CASRTPRQGSSTDTQYF.

In its sample, this clonotype was seen many times. DNA for the CDR3: TGCGCCAGCAAGAGGGGACTTAACTACGAGCAGTACTTC. This translates into CASKRGLNYEQYF. The chain combines TRBV5-1 with TRBJ2-7; TRBD2 is a possible D gene (6 bases). Germline V CDR1 and CDR2: SGHRS, YFSETQ. Trimming pared 6 bases from V and 3 bases from J, leaving 13 bases between. This CDR3 has 13 residues.

The CDR3 region has the DNA TGTGCCAGCAGCCAAGGAGAGGTGGGAGGGAGACATGGCTACACCTTC. Protein sequence: CASSQGEVGGRHGYTF. V is TRBV3-1 and J is TRBJ1-2; D not certain. Germline CDR1 LGHDT, CDR2 YNNKEL (reference sequence). Trimming cost V 1 base and J 6 bases, with 18 bases left between them. This CDR3 is built from 16 residues.

This clonotype was counted ten times or more. The CDR3 region is CSARAVLTGELFF. CDR3 bases: TGCAGTGCTAGGGCGGTTCTCACCGGGGAGCTGTTTTTT. V is TRBV20-1 and J is TRBJ2-2; D is unresolved. The V and J ends lost 3 bases and 4 bases respectively, with 9 bases between them. Germline assignment: CDR1 DFQATT and CDR2 SNEGSKA (reference sequence). The CDR3 spans 13 residues.

V and J are TRBV5-1 and TRBJ2-6; perhaps TRBD1 as D (6 bases). This CDR3 comprises 16 residues. Per the germline V gene, CDR1 is SGHRS and CDR2 is YFSETQ. V was shortened by 3 bases and J by 2 bases, with 12 bases between the two germline ends. CDR3 amino acids: CASSSQGLTGANVLTF. The CDR3 bases are TGCGCCAGCAGCTCACAGGGTCTAACTGGGGCCAACGTCCTGACTTTC. Variable domain in full (rest from reference TRBV5-1 and TRBJ2-6): KAGVTQTPRYLIKTRGQQVTLSCSPISGHRSVSWYQQTPGQGLQFLFEYFSETQRNKGNFPGRFSGRQFSNSRSEMNVSTLELGDSALYLCASSSQGLTGANVLTFGAGSRLTVL.

This clonotype came up many times. The chain has TRBV7-3 and TRBJ2-2; 9 bases line up with TRBD1. This CDR3 region has 15 residues. V dropped 5 bases and J dropped 4; count of bases not matched to a gene: 5. Per germline, CDR1 SGHTA and CDR2 FQGTGA. The CDR3 coding sequence is TGTGCCAGCAGCCTACAGGGGGCAGGCACCGGGGAGCTGTTTTTT. Its translation is CASSLQGAGTGELFF. The full variable domain, rest sourced from reference TRBV7-3 and TRBJ2-2, is GAGVSQTPSNKVTEKGKYVELRCDPISGHTALYWYRQSLGQGPEFLIYFQGTGAADDSGLPNDRFFAVRPEGSVSTLKIQRTERGDSAVYLCASSLQGAGTGELFFGEGSRLTVL.

This clonotype occurred a few times. The gene calls are TRBV6-1 and TRBJ1-1; 7 nucleotides line up with TRBD1. Germline assignment: CDR1 MNHNS and CDR2 SASEGT. CDR3 size: 15 residues. Trimming at V came to 2 bases and at J to 6 bases, leaving 9 bases not matched to a gene. This chain's CDR3 is CASSERGRIPPEAFF. CDR3 DNA sequence: TGTGCCAGCAGTGAAAGGGGGCGGATACCCCCTGAAGCTTTCTTT.

About this clonotype itself: Just one base apart from a much larger clone, this may be a read error. The chain combines TRBV15 with TRBJ2-2, with 12 bases that match TRBD2. CDR3 length: 17 amino acids. V trimming: 3 bases; J trimming: 6 bases; junction bases outside the gene matches: 8. In germline, CDR1 is LNHNV, CDR2 YYDKDF (reference sequence). The CDR3 sequence: CATSSTLAGGTPGELFF. In nucleotides, the CDR3 is TGTGCCACCAGCAGCACTCTAGCGGGAGGGACCCCCGGGGAGCTGTTTTTT.

Comment on this clonotype: Given a much more abundant clone one base away, this may be a read error. The J gene is TRBJ1-2, the V gene TRBV9; no reliable D call. Germline CDR1 and CDR2: SGDLS and YYNGEE. Trimming removed 4 bases at V and 3 bases at J, with 13 bases between. This CDR3 has 14 amino acids. CDR3 protein: CASSPDLRYYGYTF. CDR3 DNA: TGTGCCAGCAGCCCGGACTTAAGGTACTATGGCTACACCTTC.

This chain joins TRBV20-1 and TRBJ2-3, with 9 bases fitting TRBD2. CDR1 and CDR2 (germline): DFQATT, SNEGSKA (reference sequence). The length of the CDR3 is 15 residues. Germline trimming cut 1 base from V and 6 bases from J; bases unmatched to any gene: 8. CDR3 protein: CSARVLAGSGDTQYF. The DNA for the CDR3 is TGCAGTGCTAGAGTTCTAGCGGGGTCCGGGGATACGCAGTATTTT.

Only a few counts were recorded for this clonotype. A clone one base away is much larger, so this may be a read error. The chain links TRBV6-4 to TRBJ2-3, with unresolved D. CDR1 MRHNA and CDR2 SNTAGT come from the germline V gene. The V and J ends lost 0 bases and 1 base respectively, with 5 bases between them. CDR3 size: 14 residues. As DNA, the CDR3 is TGTGCCAGCAGTGACTCAAAGGGCACAGATACGCAGTATTTT. This encodes CASSDSKGTDTQYF.

Note on this clonotype: A single base separates this from a much larger clone, so it may be a read error. CDR3 coding DNA: TGTGCCAGCAGCCCAGGGGAATTCGTTTTCACGCAGTATTTT. It yields the protein CASSPGEFVFTQYF. This chain links TRBV7-2 with TRBJ2-3; possible D gene TRBD1, 6 bases. CDR1 is SGHTA and CDR2 is FQGNSA in the germline V gene. Trimming pared 5 bases from V and 9 bases from J, leaving 18 bases between. The length of the CDR3 is 14 residues.

The table lists this clonotype with a few counts. A much larger clone differs by one base, so this may be a read error. The genes are TRBV20-1 and TRBJ1-2; the D gene is possibly TRBD1 (5 bases). Germline-derived CDR1 and CDR2 are DFQATT and SNEGSKA (reference sequence). CDR3 length equals 13 residues. V dropped 5 bases and J dropped 8 bases, with 18 bases sitting between them. The CDR3 loop is CSAPDRRSAGYTF. DNA for the CDR3: TGCAGTGCTCCCGACAGACGGTCGGCGGGCTACACCTTC.

This clonotype was detected many times. This chain joins TRBV10-3 and TRBJ2-3; 15 bases line up with TRBD2. Germline CDR1 ENHRY, CDR2 SYGVKD. CDR3 length: 13 amino acids. With V trimmed by 10 bases and J by 8 bases, 4 bases remained unmatched. Written as DNA, the CDR3 is TGTGCCACTGGACTAGCGGGGGGGCCTACGCAGTATTTT. It encodes CATGLAGGPTQYF.

This clonotype was counted ten times or more. The V and J genes are TRBV20-1 and TRBJ2-1; 13 positions agree with TRBD2. The length of the CDR3 is 16 residues. With V trimmed by 4 bases and J by 2 bases, 5 bases remained unmatched. Germline CDR1 and CDR2: DFQATT and SNEGSKA (reference sequence). Here the CDR3 reads CSAMGLAGRPYNEQFF. CDR3 bases: TGCAGTGCTATGGGACTAGCGGGGCGGCCCTACAATGAGCAGTTCTTC.

There are many counts of this clonotype. This sequence joins TRBV9 and TRBJ1-6; D unclear. Germline V gene data show CDR1 as SGDLS and CDR2 as YYNGEE. V shed 0 bases and J shed 8 bases, with 9 bases lying between them. The CDR3 has 14 amino acids. As DNA, the CDR3 is TGTGCCAGCAGCGTAGGGGTCCGGGATTCACCCCTCCACTTT. The encoded protein is CASSVGVRDSPLHF.

As regards this clonotype: Lacking the conserved final phenylalanine or tryptophan, this CDR3 likely reflects a read error. This chain uses TRBV5-1 with TRBJ1-2; TRBD1 matches at 7 bases. Germline V gene sequence: CDR1 SGHRS, CDR2 YFSETQ. The CDR3 totals 14 residues. V trimming: 2 bases; J trimming: 3 bases; junction bases outside the gene matches: 4. As DNA, the CDR3 is TGCGCCAGCAGCTTAAACAGGGGAGACTATGGCTACACCAAC. Amino acid sequence: CASSLNRGDYGYTN.

This clonotype came up many times. This chain links TRBV5-1 with TRBJ2-7; no definite D call. Deletions cut 3 bases from V and 5 bases from J, with 21 bases between. This CDR3 region has 16 residues. CDR1 is SGHRS and CDR2 is YFSETQ in the germline V gene. The CDR3 coding sequence is TGCGCCAGCAGCTCCCTCACGCCGGACGTTACCCACGAGCAGTACTTC. It encodes CASSSLTPDVTHEQYF.